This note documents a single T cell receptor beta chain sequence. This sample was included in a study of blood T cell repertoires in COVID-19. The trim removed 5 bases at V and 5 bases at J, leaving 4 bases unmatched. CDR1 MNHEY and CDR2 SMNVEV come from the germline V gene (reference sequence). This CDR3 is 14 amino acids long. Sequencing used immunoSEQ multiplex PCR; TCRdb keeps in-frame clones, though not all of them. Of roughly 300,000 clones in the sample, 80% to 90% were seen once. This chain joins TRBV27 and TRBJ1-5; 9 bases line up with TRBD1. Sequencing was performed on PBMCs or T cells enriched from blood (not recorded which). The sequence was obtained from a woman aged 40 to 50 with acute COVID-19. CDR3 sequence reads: CASSLQGAHQPQHF. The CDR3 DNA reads TGTGCCAGCAGTCTACAGGGGGCTCATCAGCCCCAGCATTTT.